The 10 T cell receptor beta chains listed next were all sequenced from one sample in a study of T cell repertoires in cytomegalovirus infection. One entry per CDR3 protein, called by TCRdb with MiXCR from the reads. The sample has fewer than 200,000 distinct CDR3 sequences, around 14% seen once. Sequencing was carried out using PBMCs. These receptors all stem from a human donor in good health (CMV status not recorded). Some clones in this sample may be carry-over from other donors' samples.

This clonotype was counted many times. The chain recombines TRBV18 with TRBJ2-7; D is ambiguous. V was clipped by 3 bases and J by 5 bases, with 14 bases between them. The CDR3 extends over 14 amino acids. Germline CDR1 KGHSH, CDR2 LQKENI. CDR3 nucleotides: TGTGCCAGCTCACCCGAGAATTTGGCCCACGAGCAGTACTTC. This gives the protein CASSPENLAHEQYF.

Ten or more counts support this clonotype. The chain recombines TRBV7-3 with TRBJ2-1; D is possibly TRBD2 (6 bases). V was pared by 3 bases and J by 8 bases, with 14 bases between. The CDR3 totals 14 residues. The germline CDR1 and CDR2 sequences are SGHTA and FQGTGA. The CDR3 sequence is CASSFRSGGHEQFF. CDR3 in DNA: TGTGCCAGCAGCTTTAGGTCCGGGGGACATGAGCAGTTCTTC.

This clonotype was counted at least ten times. The rearrangement joins TRBV7-2 to TRBJ2-7; perhaps TRBD2 as D (5 bases). Germline CDR1 is SGHTA and CDR2 is FQGNSA. The germline V and J ends were trimmed by 2 bases and 4 bases, with 12 bases remaining between them. This CDR3 spans 14 amino acids. CDR3 DNA sequence: TGTGCCAGCAGCTTAACGGCTAGCTCGTACGAGCAGTACTTC. It encodes CASSLTASSYEQYF. Drawing the rest from reference TRBV7-2 and TRBJ2-7, the complete variable domain is GAGVSQSPSNKVTEKGKDVELRCDPISGHTALYWYRQSLGQGLEFLIYFQGNSAPDKSGLPSDRFSAERTGGSVSTLTIQRTQQEDSAVYLCASSLTASSYEQYFGPGTRLTVT.

This clonotype was observed many times. J is TRBJ1-1 and V is TRBV11-1, with D possibly TRBD1 on 6 matching bases. CDR3 length: 15 residues. With 1 base removed from V and 0 bases from J, the gap between germline ends came to 9 bases. Looked up from germline, CDR1 is SGHAT and CDR2 is FQDESV (reference sequence). The CDR3 sequence is CASSLGGQMNTEAFF. Written as DNA, the CDR3 is TGTGCCAGCAGCTTAGGAGGACAGATGAACACTGAAGCTTTCTTT.

This clonotype has a count of ten or more. The chain carries TRBV7-8 and TRBJ2-1, with 7 bases matching TRBD1. The CDR3 totals 14 residues. V lost 1 base and J lost 4; bases outside the gene matches: 1. Germline assignment: CDR1 SGHVS and CDR2 FQNEAQ. CDR3 nucleotide sequence: TGTGCCAGCAGCTTAGGGGGACAGTACAATGAGCAGTTCTTC. Translation gives CASSLGGQYNEQFF. Full variable domain (rest looked up from reference TRBV7-8 and TRBJ2-1): GAGVSQSPRYKVAKRGQDVALRCDPISGHVSLFWYQQALGQGPEFLTYFQNEAQLDKSGLPSDRFFAERPEGSVSTLKIQRTQQEDSAVYLCASSLGGQYNEQFFGPGTRLTVL.

This clonotype was seen a few times. CDR3 residues: CASRAEMSHEQYF. CDR3 DNA: TGTGCCAGCAGAGCTGAGATGTCCCACGAGCAGTACTTC. The chain joins TRBV2 to TRBJ2-7, with D hard to call. CDR1 SNHLY and CDR2 FYNNEI come from the germline V gene. This CDR3 contains 13 residues. V shed 6 bases and J shed 5 bases, with 14 bases lying between them. The whole variable domain, filled in from reference TRBV2 and TRBJ2-7, reads EPEVTQTPSHQVTQMGQEVILRCVPISNHLYFYWYRQILGQKVEFLVSFYNNEISEKSEIFDDQFSVERPDGSNFTLKIRSTKLEDSAMYFCASRAEMSHEQYFGPGTRLTVT.

This clonotype was observed at least ten times. The chain links TRBV7-9 to TRBJ1-1, with D possibly being TRBD1 (6 bases). V gave up 2 bases and J gave up 7 bases, with 17 bases separating them. CDR3 size: 15 residues. The V gene's germline CDR1 is SEHNR and CDR2 FQNEAQ (reference sequence). The CDR3, as DNA: TGTGCCAGCAGCTTACTAGGGGACACAGACTATGAAGCTTTCTTT. Translating it yields CASSLLGDTDYEAFF.

This clonotype was observed at least ten times. This chain connects TRBV4-2 to TRBJ2-7, with TRBD2 as a possible D gene (5 bases). The CDR3 is made up of 19 amino acids. CDR1 and CDR2 (germline): LGHNA, YNFKEQ. Trimming took 3 bases from V and 0 from J, leaving 24 bases between them. The CDR3 protein is CASSHLQEASLGYSYEQYF. CDR3 nucleotides: TGTGCCAGCAGCCACCTCCAGGAGGCCTCATTAGGATACTCCTACGAGCAGTACTTC.

This clonotype has more than one count but fewer than ten. The chain combines TRBV7-4 with TRBJ2-4; 9 bases are a match to TRBD1. Trimming at V came to 2 bases and at J to 5 bases, leaving 4 bases not matched to a gene. The germline CDR1 and CDR2 sequences are SGHVT and SQSDAQ. This CDR3 has 15 residues. The CDR3 coding sequence is TGTGCCAGCAGCTTAACCCGGACAGGGGAAAACATTCAGTACTTC. This sequence encodes CASSLTRTGENIQYF.

The sample holds many counts of this clonotype. The V call is TRBV10-3, the J call TRBJ2-7; weak D call: TRBD2 (5 bases). Per the germline V gene, CDR1 is ENHRY and CDR2 is SYGVKD. Trimming left V 6 bases short and J 3 bases short, with 12 bases between. This CDR3 comprises 13 residues. The CDR3 loop is CAIRPSTNYEQYF. DNA of the CDR3: TGTGCCATCAGGCCCTCGACTAACTACGAGCAGTACTTC.